What follows are 15 T cell receptor beta chains derived from one specimen sequenced in a study of cytomegalovirus exposure and HLA in healthy donors. Primers: 60 Vbeta forward and 13 Jbeta reverse. TCRdb's table, derived via immunoSEQ multiplex PCR, lists solely in-frame clones and lacks some. The sample records 130,000 to 150,000 clones, more than 65% being singletons. Material for sequencing was PBMCs. Every receptor here comes from a man under 40 in good health and CMV-seropositive.

This sequence joins TRBV7-2 and TRBJ1-4; D perhaps matches TRBD1 (5 bases). Trimming left V 7 bases short and J 8 bases short, with 17 bases between. This CDR3 contains 14 residues. Germline CDR1 SGHTA, CDR2 FQGNSA. CDR3 protein: CASTSGGAQEKLFF. The CDR3, as DNA: TGTGCCAGCACCTCGGGAGGGGCGCAGGAAAAACTGTTTTTT.

J is TRBJ2-1 and V is TRBV27, with TRBD2 identical over 9 bases. The CDR3 is 15 amino acids. Germline CDR1 and CDR2: MNHEY and SMNVEV (reference sequence). With V trimmed by 5 bases and J by 9 bases, 11 bases remained unmatched. DNA for the CDR3: TGTGCCAGCAGTCCCTTTAGCGGGAGCATCAGTGAGCAGTTCTTC. Translation gives CASSPFSGSISEQFF.

This clone appeared once. V gene TRBV30 combines with J gene TRBJ1-3, with 8 nucleotides matching TRBD1. The CDR3 has 14 residues. The V and J ends lost 4 bases and 2 bases, in that order; junction bases with no gene match: 4. Germline-derived CDR1 and CDR2 are GTSNPN and SVGIG (reference sequence). CDR3 protein: CAWTTGGTGNTIYF. The CDR3 region has the DNA TGTGCCTGGACTACAGGGGGGACTGGAAACACCATATATTTT.

The chain joins TRBV5-1 to TRBJ2-3, with D perhaps matching TRBD1 (6 bases). The CDR3 has 15 amino acids. From germline, CDR1 is SGHRS and CDR2 YFSETQ. V was clipped by 5 bases and J by 6 bases, with 19 bases between them. The CDR3 spells CASRGASGSEDTQYF. The CDR3 DNA follows: TGCGCCAGCAGGGGGGCCAGTGGGAGTGAGGATACGCAGTATTTT.

This clone was observed many times. The V and J genes are TRBV18 and TRBJ1-4, with a tentative D call TRBD1 (6 bases). From germline, CDR1 is KGHSH and CDR2 LQKENI. This CDR3 is 13 amino acids long. Trimming removed 4 bases at V and 7 bases at J, with 10 bases between. CDR3 protein: CASSQGQLEKLFF. CDR3 DNA: TGTGCCAGCTCACAGGGACAACTTGAAAAACTGTTTTTT.

Details on this clone: This specimen includes other DNA sequences encoding the same CDR3. Here the CDR3 DNA reads TGTGCCAGCAGTTTAAGGGGGTACGAGCAGTACTTC. It encodes CASSLRGYEQYF. The V and J genes are TRBV28 and TRBJ2-7, with D possibly matching TRBD1 (6 bases). Trimming left V 2 bases short and J 4 bases short, with 6 bases between. This CDR3 region has 12 residues. Germline values: CDR1 MDHEN, CDR2 SYDVKM.

In its sample, this clone was seen once. V is TRBV18 and J is TRBJ2-2, with D tentatively TRBD1 (5 bases). Per germline, CDR1 KGHSH and CDR2 LQKENI. V lost 0 bases to trimming and J lost 5 bases, with 13 bases between them. The CDR3 totals 16 residues. The CDR3: CASSPPGAGWTGELFF. The CDR3 coding sequence is TGTGCCAGCTCACCACCGGGCGCAGGGTGGACCGGGGAGCTGTTTTTT. Full variable domain (remainder filled in from reference TRBV18 and TRBJ2-2): NAGVMQNPRHLVRRRGQEARLRCSPMKGHSHVYWYRQLPEEGLKFMVYLQKENIIDESGMPKERFSAEFPKEGPSILRIQQVVRGDSAAYFCASSPPGAGWTGELFFGEGSRLTVL.

This chain joins TRBV29-1 and TRBJ2-2; 10 nucleotides agree with TRBD1. Germline CDR1 is SQVTM and CDR2 is ANQGSEA. J gave up 0 bases and V 8 bases, and 9 bases lay outside the gene matches. The CDR3 loop spans 16 amino acids. CDR3 sequence (DNA): TGCAGCTCCGGGACAGGGGACCACGCGAACACCGGGGAGCTGTTTTTT. Its protein product is CSSGTGDHANTGELFF.

The chain combines TRBV7-9 with TRBJ2-7; TRBD1 matches 8 bases. Germline-derived CDR1 and CDR2 are SEHNR and FQNEAQ (reference sequence). The CDR3 is 16 amino acids. V lost 5 bases and J lost 2; bases outside the gene matches: 11. The CDR3 DNA reads as TGTGCCAGCAGCCTACCGACCGGGACAGGCCCCTACGAGCAGTACTTC. It specifies CASSLPTGTGPYEQYF.

This chain connects TRBV5-6 to TRBJ2-3; TRBD2 is a possible D gene (6 bases). This CDR3 is 16 amino acids long. In germline, CDR1 is SGHDT, CDR2 YYEEEE. The V and J ends lost 3 bases and 2 bases respectively, with 16 bases between them. In DNA, the CDR3 is TGTGCCAGCAGCTCGCTACCGCGGGGAGTCACAGATACGCAGTATTTT. It yields the protein CASSSLPRGVTDTQYF.

This sequence joins TRBV5-4 and TRBJ2-1, with TRBD1 identical over 8 bases. V was clipped by 4 bases and J by 1 base; unmatched bases: 4. Germline values: CDR1 SGHNT, CDR2 YYREEE (reference sequence). The CDR3 spans 15 residues. Here the CDR3 reads CASSQNRGSYNEQFF. DNA for the CDR3: TGTGCCAGCAGCCAAAACAGGGGGTCCTACAATGAGCAGTTCTTC.

The genes are TRBV19 and TRBJ1-1; no reliable D call. CDR1 and CDR2 from the germline V gene are LNHDA and SQIVND (reference sequence). V was shortened by 2 bases and J by 4 bases, with 11 bases between the two germline ends. The CDR3 totals 14 residues. In nucleotides, the CDR3 is TGTGCCAGTAGTATAAACCTTTTCGGCACTGAAGCTTTCTTT. It specifies CASSINLFGTEAFF.

The chain links TRBV30 to TRBJ2-1, with 8 bases identical to TRBD1. After removal of 5 bases from V and 7 bases from J, the junction contained 10 bases not matched to a gene. Germline V gene data show CDR1 as GTSNPN and CDR2 as SVGIG (reference sequence). The CDR3 is 14 amino acids. Here the CDR3 DNA reads TGTGCCTGGGGCGCTTGGACAGGGCTTAATGAGCAGTTCTTC. Amino acid sequence: CAWGAWTGLNEQFF.

The genes are TRBV5-4 and TRBJ2-1; D gene unclear. Per germline, CDR1 SGHNT and CDR2 YYREEE (reference sequence). V gave up 2 bases and J gave up 3 bases, with 6 bases separating them. The CDR3 extends over 13 amino acids. The chain's CDR3 is CASSFGGYNEQFF. The CDR3 nucleotides are TGTGCCAGCAGCTTCGGCGGCTACAATGAGCAGTTCTTC.

This clone was recorded only once. The chain has TRBV4-1 and TRBJ2-1; the match to TRBD1 covers 9 bases. V lost 4 bases to trimming and J lost 2 bases; unmatched junction nucleotides: 15. The CDR3 sequence is 19 residues long. Germline V lookup: CDR1 MGHRA, CDR2 YSYEKL. The CDR3 region has the DNA TGCGCCAGCAGCCCAGTAAGACGCAAGGGACAGGGTACCTACAATGAGCAGTTCTTC. This gives the protein CASSPVRRKGQGTYNEQFF.